The 21 T cell receptor beta chains listed next were all sequenced from one sample in a study of T cell changes during pregnancy in multiple sclerosis (dated by TCRdb to the late 2010s). To prepare the library, the immunoSEQ multiplex PCR assay was applied. Imported from immuneACCESS, the table was reduced by TCRdb to in-frame sequences with V and J called. These copies leave out some clones; in studies compared against another copy, an unresolved V gene accounts for under half, and the cause of the remainder is not known. The sample table lists around 60,000 clones, 85% to 95% of them with a count of one. The ten largest clones represent roughly 3.5% of the sample. The sequencing used CD8+ T cells from peripheral blood mononuclear cells, collected in the third trimester of pregnancy. The receptors stem from a female donor with multiple sclerosis, enrolled in a pregnancy study.

The V call is TRBV11-2, the J call TRBJ2-7; D uncertain. Between the trimmed V and J ends, which lost 0 bases and 5 bases, there was a span of 5 bases. Germline V gene lookup returns CDR1 SGHAT and CDR2 FQNNGV. This CDR3 has 12 residues. The CDR3 is CASSLELHEQYF. In DNA form, the CDR3 reads TGTGCCAGCAGCTTAGAACTCCACGAGCAGTACTTC.

CDR3 loop: CASNSNQGMEETQYF. For the CDR3, the DNA is TGTGCCAGCAACTCCAACCAGGGGATGGAGGAGACCCAGTACTTC. The V and J genes are TRBV2 and TRBJ2-5, with D possibly TRBD1 on 6 matching bases. V was pared by 7 bases and J by 5 bases, with 20 bases between. Germline V CDR1 and CDR2: SNHLY, FYNNEI. The length of the CDR3 is 15 residues.

This CDR3 reads CASSYGQIQETQYF. In nucleotides, the CDR3 is TGTGCCAGCAGCTATGGACAGATCCAAGAGACCCAGTACTTC. The chain combines TRBV7-9 with TRBJ2-5; D perhaps matches TRBD1 (6 bases). Germline V gene sequence: CDR1 SEHNR, CDR2 FQNEAQ (reference sequence). Trimming took 4 bases from V and 1 from J, leaving 10 bases between them. The CDR3 covers 14 residues.

A single count supports this clone. The rearrangement links TRBV27 to TRBJ2-3; 7 bases map to TRBD1. The CDR3 is 13 amino acids. Germline CDR1 reads MNHEY; CDR2 reads SMNVEV (reference sequence). Trimming at V came to 10 bases and at J to 0 bases, leaving 4 bases not matched to a gene. For the CDR3, the DNA is TGTGCCACCACGACAGGGAGCACAGATACGCAGTATTTT. Translated, it gives CATTTGSTDTQYF.

The CDR3 DNA follows: TGTGCCAGCAGCTTATTTGGACAGTACAATGAGCAGTTCTTC. Translated: CASSLFGQYNEQFF. The rearrangement joins TRBV7-2 to TRBJ2-1, with D possibly TRBD1 on 6 matching bases. The germline V and J ends were trimmed by 2 bases and 4 bases, with 9 bases remaining between them. Germline CDR1 and CDR2: SGHTA and FQGNSA. CDR3 length: 14 residues.

This rearrangement joins TRBV5-5 to TRBJ1-1; no reliable D call. Trimming left V 0 bases short and J 0 bases short, with 6 bases between. The germline CDR1 and CDR2 sequences are SGHKS and YYEKEE (reference sequence). This CDR3 has 14 amino acids. The CDR3 region has the DNA TGTGCCAGCAGCTTGGGACACCTGAACACTGAAGCTTTCTTT. It specifies CASSLGHLNTEAFF.

The chain has TRBV10-3 and TRBJ2-1; 8 nucleotides agree with TRBD1. V was clipped by 3 bases and J by 1 base; unmatched bases: 8. This CDR3 region has 17 residues. Per the germline V gene, CDR1 is ENHRY and CDR2 is SYGVKD. CDR3 region: CAISDPANRGSYNEQFF. Here the CDR3 DNA reads TGTGCCATCAGTGACCCAGCGAACAGGGGGTCCTACAATGAGCAGTTCTTC.

The J gene is TRBJ2-2, the V gene TRBV28; tentative D call: TRBD1 (6 bases). The V gene lost 4 bases and the J gene lost 7 bases, with 13 bases spanning the gap. CDR1 and CDR2 from the germline V gene are MDHEN and SYDVKM. The CDR3 length is 14 residues. The CDR3 protein is CASSYRAGGGELFF. The CDR3 DNA reads TGTGCCAGCAGTTACAGGGCTGGGGGCGGGGAGCTGTTTTTT.

This clone was observed once. V gene TRBV10-3 combines with J gene TRBJ2-5; tentatively, D is TRBD2 (5 bases). The germline V gene encodes CDR1 ENHRY and CDR2 SYGVKD. With 2 bases removed from V and 1 base from J, the gap between germline ends came to 11 bases. This CDR3 is built from 15 residues. The CDR3 DNA sequence: TGTGCCATCAGTGAGGGACTCGCGTTCCAAGAGACCCAGTACTTC. It codes for CAISEGLAFQETQYF.

The chain uses TRBV27 and TRBJ1-5, with 9 bases identical to TRBD1. CDR1 and CDR2 (germline): MNHEY, SMNVEV (reference sequence). The CDR3 has 20 residues. The V gene end was trimmed by 0 bases and the J gene end by 1 base; junction bases not matched to a gene: 13. The CDR3 loop reads CASSLSGPGQGRWSNQPQHF. The DNA of the CDR3 is TGTGCCAGCAGTTTATCGGGGCCGGGACAGGGACGGTGGAGCAATCAGCCCCAGCATTTT.

The chain carries TRBV5-6 and TRBJ2-1, with 9 nucleotides matching TRBD2. Per germline, CDR1 SGHDT and CDR2 YYEEEE. The CDR3 runs to 16 residues. V lost 0 bases, J lost 15 bases, and 16 bases stayed unmatched. CDR3 bases: TGTGCCAGCAGCTTGGCTTTGGGACTAGCCGCGCGAAAGCGGTTCTTC. This encodes CASSLALGLAARKRFF.

J is TRBJ2-7 and V is TRBV7-9; perhaps TRBD1 as D (6 bases). Between the trimmed V and J ends, which lost 1 base and 0 bases, there was a span of 13 bases. The CDR3 is 16 amino acids. Germline CDR1 is SEHNR and CDR2 is FQNEAQ (reference sequence). For the CDR3, the DNA is TGTGCCAGCAGCTTAGGGGCTGCGGACAGCTCCTACGAGCAGTACTTC. This sequence encodes CASSLGAADSSYEQYF.

This chain uses TRBV4-3 with TRBJ1-5; no firm D call. Germline V gives CDR1 LGHNA, CDR2 YSLEER. V dropped 4 bases and J dropped 13 bases, with 17 bases sitting between them. The CDR3 is 13 amino acids. CDR3 residues: CASSRSSRGSQHF. The DNA of the CDR3 is TGCGCCAGCAGCCGGAGTAGTCGGGGATCACAGCATTTT.

With regard to this clone: Different DNA sequences within this sample yield the same CDR3. V gene TRBV2 combines with J gene TRBJ2-7, with 7 bases fitting TRBD1. The CDR3 runs 13 residues. CDR1 and CDR2 from the germline V gene are SNHLY and FYNNEI. The trim removed 8 bases at V and 4 bases at J, leaving 8 bases unmatched. The DNA of the CDR3 is TGTGCCAGCGAGCCGGGACAGACGTACGAGCAGTACTTC. Its translation: CASEPGQTYEQYF. Together with reference TRBV2 and TRBJ2-7, the CDR3 gives the full variable domain: EPEVTQTPSHQVTQMGQEVILRCVPISNHLYFYWYRQILGQKVEFLVSFYNNEISEKSEIFDDQFSVERPDGSNFTLKIRSTKLEDSAMYFCASEPGQTYEQYFGPGTRLTVT.

The J gene is TRBJ2-7, the V gene TRBV28, with D possibly TRBD2 on 6 matching bases. Germline CDR1 and CDR2: MDHEN and SYDVKM. With 2 bases removed from V and 4 bases from J, the gap between germline ends came to 12 bases. CDR3 size: 14 residues. The CDR3 coding sequence is TGTGCCAGCAGTTTACAGGGAGGTCAGTACGAGCAGTACTTC. This translates into CASSLQGGQYEQYF.

The chain joins TRBV7-2 to TRBJ2-7; a weak D match, TRBD2 (6 bases). Trimming pared 0 bases from V and 2 bases from J, leaving 14 bases between. CDR3 size: 16 residues. Per germline, CDR1 SGHTA and CDR2 FQGNSA. The CDR3 sequence is CASSLATWGDPYEQYF. In DNA form, the CDR3 reads TGTGCCAGCAGCTTAGCAACATGGGGGGACCCCTACGAGCAGTACTTC.

The chain has TRBV7-2 and TRBJ1-5; D is unresolved. The ends were cut back, 4 bases at V and 0 bases at J, with 19 bases in the middle. This CDR3 is built from 18 residues. In germline, CDR1 is SGHTA, CDR2 FQGNSA. CDR3: CASSSPPRGLYSNQPQHF. CDR3 DNA sequence: TGTGCCAGCAGCTCGCCCCCCCGGGGTCTCTATAGCAATCAGCCCCAGCATTTT.

The V call is TRBV6-5, the J call TRBJ2-5, with TRBD2 matching over 7 bases. With V trimmed by 2 bases and J by 5 bases, 2 bases remained unmatched. Per the germline V gene, CDR1 is MNHEY and CDR2 is SVGAGI. The CDR3 is 13 amino acids. The chain's CDR3 is CASSYGEGETQYF. The CDR3 region has the DNA TGTGCCAGCAGTTACGGGGAGGGGGAGACCCAGTACTTC.

The CDR3 coding sequence is TGTGCCAGTAGTATAGTGGCAGGGGCCAATGAGCAGTTCTTC. Amino acid sequence: CASSIVAGANEQFF. This sequence joins TRBV19 and TRBJ2-1; TRBD1 might be the D (6 bases). The CDR3 is 14 amino acids. Germline V lookup: CDR1 LNHDA, CDR2 SQIVND (reference sequence). V dropped 1 base and J dropped 6 bases, with 10 bases sitting between them.

V and J are TRBV2 and TRBJ2-1; possibly TRBD2 for D (5 bases). Per germline, CDR1 SNHLY and CDR2 FYNNEI. The CDR3 is made up of 13 amino acids. V lost 7 bases and J lost 4, with 11 bases in between. The CDR3 loop reads CASNLAIYNEQFF. CDR3 DNA sequence: TGTGCCAGCAATCTAGCAATATACAATGAGCAGTTCTTC.

This chain connects TRBV15 to TRBJ1-5; maybe TRBD1 (6 bases). The CDR3 has 14 amino acids. The germline CDR1 and CDR2 sequences are LNHNV and YYDKDF (reference sequence). V lost 6 bases, J lost 1 base, and 10 bases lay in between. The CDR3 region has the DNA TGTGCCACCAGTGCCAGGGGCAGCAATCAGCCCCAGCATTTT. Protein sequence: CATSARGSNQPQHF.